A single sample gave rise to the 9 T cell receptor beta chains below, sequenced in a study of blood T cell repertoires in COVID-19. Clones were sequenced by immunoSEQ multiplex PCR, and TCRdb holds only the in-frame ones, with some missing. The data contain about 190,000 clones, 84% of them singletons. Source material: PBMCs or T cells enriched from blood (not recorded which). The source is a woman under 40 who had been exposed to COVID-19.

The chain employs TRBV3-1 (or the pseudogene TRBV3-2) and TRBJ2-1; 11 bases fit TRBD1. This CDR3 has 23 residues. Trimming cost V 3 bases and J 0 bases; bases outside gene matches: 22. Looked up from germline, CDR1 is LGHDT and CDR2 is YNNKEL (reference sequence). CDR3 nucleotide sequence: TGTGCCAGCAGCCAGGCTCCCTCCCATTGGGGACAGGGGGTTCAAAGCTCCTACAATGAGCAGTTCTTC. This gives the protein CASSQAPSHWGQGVQSSYNEQFF.

The chain has TRBV28 and TRBJ1-3, with D unresolved. CDR3 size: 11 residues. Germline V gene lookup returns CDR1 MDHEN and CDR2 SYDVKM. The V end lost 8 bases, the J end lost 3 bases, and 5 bases lay between the germline ends. CDR3 nucleotide sequence: TGTGCCAGCGACTTTGGAAACACCATATATTTT. Protein product: CASDFGNTIYF. Full variable domain (rest looked up from reference TRBV28 and TRBJ1-3): DVKVTQSSRYLVKRTGEKVFLECVQDMDHENMFWYRQDPGLGLRLIYFSYDVKMKEKGDIPEGYSVSREKKERFSLILESASTNQTSMYLCASDFGNTIYFGEGSWLTVV.

This chain connects TRBV6-5 to TRBJ1-4, with TRBD1 identical over 9 bases. The V segment lost 6 bases and the J segment 7 bases; nucleotides outside the gene matches: 6. This CDR3 has 14 amino acids. Germline V gives CDR1 MNHEY, CDR2 SVGAGI. As DNA, the CDR3 is TGTGCCAGCAGCCGCGGGACAGGGAGTGAAAAACTGTTTTTT. As protein: CASSRGTGSEKLFF.

This clone was seen a few times. This sequence joins TRBV20-1 and TRBJ1-5, with a weak D call TRBD1 (6 bases). The CDR3 loop spans 16 amino acids. Germline-derived CDR1 and CDR2 are DFQATT and SNEGSKA (reference sequence). V was cut by 3 bases and J by 6 bases, with 21 bases left in between. CDR3 loop: CSASGITGTPVQPQHF. In nucleotides, the CDR3 is TGCAGTGCTAGTGGCATTACCGGGACACCTGTTCAGCCCCAGCATTTT.

In this sample, this clone turned up once. This chain uses TRBV5-4 with TRBJ1-5, with 7 nucleotides matching TRBD1. The CDR3 consists of 14 residues. V lost 2 bases and J lost 4; bases outside the gene matches: 3. Germline values: CDR1 SGHNT, CDR2 YYREEE (reference sequence). CDR3 coding DNA: TGTGCCAGCAGCTTAAAGGGACAGAATCAGCCCCAGCATTTT. Its protein is CASSLKGQNQPQHF.

V usage is TRBV30 and J usage is TRBJ1-2, with D possibly being TRBD1 (5 bases). Germline V gives CDR1 GTSNPN, CDR2 SVGIG (reference sequence). Trimming left V 0 bases short and J 7 bases short, with 9 bases between. The CDR3 extends over 12 amino acids. CDR3 bases: TGTGCCTGGAGTGTGGGGCAGCGTGGCTACACCTTC. It yields the protein CAWSVGQRGYTF.

The rearrangement links TRBV18 to TRBJ2-7; TRBD1 matches at 7 bases. The CDR3 is made up of 15 amino acids. Germline CDR1 reads KGHSH; CDR2 reads LQKENI. The junction had 9 bases not matched to a gene; V was cut back by 5 bases and J by 2 bases. The CDR3 loop is CASSSRQGRTYEQYF. CDR3 nucleotide sequence: TGTGCCAGCTCATCGCGACAGGGAAGAACCTACGAGCAGTACTTC.

The J gene is TRBJ2-1, the V gene TRBV20-1; no clear D gene. The CDR3 runs to 11 residues. Germline V gives CDR1 DFQATT, CDR2 SNEGSKA (reference sequence). Trimming removed 3 bases from V and 5 bases from J, with 5 bases in between. The CDR3 nucleotides read TGCAGTGCTAGTCCCGACAATGAGCAGTTCTTC. Its protein product is CSASPDNEQFF.

This sequence joins TRBV30 and TRBJ1-5; 8 bases line up with TRBD1. Per germline, CDR1 GTSNPN and CDR2 SVGIG (reference sequence). V was clipped by 4 bases and J by 0 bases; unmatched bases: 20. CDR3 length: 20 amino acids. The CDR3 protein is CAWIWEKPGQVTDSNQPQHF. DNA for the CDR3: TGTGCCTGGATCTGGGAAAAACCGGGACAGGTAACGGATAGCAATCAGCCCCAGCATTTT.